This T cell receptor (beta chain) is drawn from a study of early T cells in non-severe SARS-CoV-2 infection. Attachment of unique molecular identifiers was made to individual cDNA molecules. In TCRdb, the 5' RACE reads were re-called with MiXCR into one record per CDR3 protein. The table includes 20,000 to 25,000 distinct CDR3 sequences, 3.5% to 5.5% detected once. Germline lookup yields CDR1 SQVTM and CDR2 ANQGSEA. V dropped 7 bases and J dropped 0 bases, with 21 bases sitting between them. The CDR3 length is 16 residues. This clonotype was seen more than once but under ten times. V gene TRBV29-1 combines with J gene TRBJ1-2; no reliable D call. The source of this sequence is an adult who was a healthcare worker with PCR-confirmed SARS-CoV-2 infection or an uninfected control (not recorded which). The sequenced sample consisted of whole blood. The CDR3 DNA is TGCAGCGGCTATGGGCAGGCGTCTTTAGCTAACTATGGCTACACCTTC. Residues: CSGYGQASLANYGYTF.